This T cell receptor (beta chain) was recovered during a study of regulatory T cells in long-lasting Graves disease. Study context: For under 3 months, newly diagnosed Graves' patients had been taking antithyroid drugs.

Through Arm-PCR of CDR3 regions and iRepertoire HTBI primers, TCR beta libraries were built. TCRdb reprocessed the multiplex PCR reads via MiXCR and lists one record per CDR3 protein. The table includes about 210,000 distinct CDR3 sequences, roughly 19% detected once. This clonotype came up a few times. The germline CDR1 and CDR2 sequences are MNHEY and SVGEGT. The CDR3 totals 13 residues. The V end lost 3 bases, the J end lost 3 bases, and 8 bases lay between the germline ends. Noted time point: newly diagnosed GD, antithyroid drugs for less than 3 months. PBMC RNA was the source of the TCR library. These same records also appear under a second study, on T cells in Graves' hyperthyroidism and ophthalmopathy. That paper states: The TCR CDR3 first-round RT-PCR relied on the HTBI primer set.

The source was peripheral blood mononuclear cells (PBMCs), collected at new diagnosis, from a patient treated with antithyroid drugs. The chain links TRBV6-2 or TRBV6-3 to TRBJ1-1, with D possibly TRBD1 on 6 matching bases. The source of this sequence is a woman in her twenties or thirties with Graves disease. The CDR3, as DNA: TGTGCCAGCAGTTATGGGGGGCACACTGAAGCTTTCTTT. Encoded protein: CASSYGGHTEAFF.